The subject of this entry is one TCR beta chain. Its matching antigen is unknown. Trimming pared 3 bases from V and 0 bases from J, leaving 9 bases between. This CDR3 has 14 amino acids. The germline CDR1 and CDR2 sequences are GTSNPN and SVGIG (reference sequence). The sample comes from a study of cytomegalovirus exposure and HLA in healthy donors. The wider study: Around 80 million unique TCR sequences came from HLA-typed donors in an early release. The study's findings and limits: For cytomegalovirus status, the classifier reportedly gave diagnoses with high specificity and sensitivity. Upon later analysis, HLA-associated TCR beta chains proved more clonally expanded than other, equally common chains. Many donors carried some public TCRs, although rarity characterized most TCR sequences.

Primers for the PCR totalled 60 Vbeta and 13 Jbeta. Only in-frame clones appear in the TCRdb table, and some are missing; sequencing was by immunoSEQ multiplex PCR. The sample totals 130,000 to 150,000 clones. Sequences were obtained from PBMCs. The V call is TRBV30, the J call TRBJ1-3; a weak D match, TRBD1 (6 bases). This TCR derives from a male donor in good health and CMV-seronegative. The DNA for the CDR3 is TGTGCCTGGAGAGACAGGAACTCTGGAAACACCATATATTTT. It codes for CAWRDRNSGNTIYF.